This TCR beta chain was retrieved from a study of blood T cell repertoires in COVID-19. This CDR3 spans 15 amino acids. Germline lookup yields CDR1 LNHDA and CDR2 SQIVND (reference sequence). V trimming: 3 bases; J trimming: 3 bases; junction bases outside the gene matches: 3. Using immunoSEQ multiplex PCR, the repertoire was profiled, and TCRdb retains in-frame clones only, with some absent. The data hold 82,000 or so clones, with 85% to 90% observed a single time. The material sequenced was PBMCs or T cells enriched from blood (not recorded which). The receptor was derived from a woman aged 45-65 years with acute COVID-19. This chain links TRBV19 with TRBJ1-3, with 9 bases matching TRBD1. CDR3 sequence: CASSIEDRGGNTIYF. The CDR3 coding sequence is TGTGCCAGTAGTATCGAGGACAGGGGTGGAAACACCATATATTTT.